The 10 T cell receptor beta chains in this list originate from one sample, sequenced in a study of blood T cell repertoires in COVID-19. TCRdb keeps only in-frame clones here, not all; method: immunoSEQ multiplex PCR. The sample carries 450,000 to 500,000 clones, around nine tenths recorded once. Sample: PBMCs or T cells enriched from blood (not recorded which). These receptors all come from a woman in her sixties who had recovered from COVID-19.

The J gene is TRBJ1-3, the V gene TRBV5-1; no firm D call. Trimming shortened V by 0 bases and J by 2 bases, and 9 bases separated the two germline ends. The CDR3 has 15 amino acids. Germline V gives CDR1 SGHRS, CDR2 YFSETQ. The CDR3 DNA reads TGCGCCAGCAGCTTGGAAGTCGGGGCTGGAAACACCATATATTTT. Its protein is CASSLEVGAGNTIYF.

This sequence joins TRBV11-2 and TRBJ2-5; D possibly corresponds to TRBD2 (7 bases). This CDR3 has 15 amino acids. CDR1 and CDR2 from the germline V gene are SGHAT and FQNNGV. The V and J ends lost 0 bases and 5 bases respectively, with 13 bases between them. The CDR3: CASSLDLGGGETQYF. Here the CDR3 DNA reads TGTGCCAGCAGCTTAGATTTAGGGGGAGGGGAGACCCAGTACTTC.

The V call is TRBV12-3 or TRBV12-4, the J call TRBJ2-7, with D unresolved. The CDR3 consists of 10 residues. Trimming left V 7 bases short and J 4 bases short, with 5 bases between. As DNA, the CDR3 is TGTGCCAGCACCTTATACGAGCAGTACTTC. Amino acids: CASTLYEQYF.

This clone was counted between two and nine times. This chain joins TRBV2 and TRBJ2-3, with D unclear. The V end was cut by 6 bases, the J end by 5 bases, with 12 bases between. Looked up from germline, CDR1 is SNHLY and CDR2 is FYNNEI. This CDR3 has 13 amino acids. In nucleotides, the CDR3 is TGTGCCAGCAGCCGTAACCCAGGAGATACGCAGTATTTT. It encodes CASSRNPGDTQYF.

J is TRBJ2-3 and V is TRBV14; weak D call: TRBD2 (6 bases). CDR1 is SGHDN, CDR2 FVKESK, per germline. Between the trimmed V and J ends, which lost 7 bases and 0 bases, there was a span of 11 bases. The CDR3 is 14 residues long. This chain's CDR3 is CASKGRTSTDTQYF. The CDR3 DNA reads TGTGCCAGCAAGGGGAGGACTAGCACAGATACGCAGTATTTT.

This chain links TRBV15 with TRBJ1-3; the D is unclear. The CDR3 consists of 13 residues. Germline V gene lookup returns CDR1 LNHNV and CDR2 YYDKDF (reference sequence). V shed 0 bases and J shed 3 bases, with 3 bases lying between them. CDR3 coding DNA: TGTGCCACCAGCAGAGACAATGGAAACACCATATATTTT. Encoded protein: CATSRDNGNTIYF.

Note on this clone: This may be a read error: a much more frequent sequence differs by one nucleotide. The J gene is TRBJ1-6, the V gene TRBV27, with 7 nucleotides matching TRBD1. The CDR3 contains 15 residues. The trim removed 6 bases at V and 0 bases at J, leaving 2 bases unmatched. CDR1 MNHEY and CDR2 SMNVEV come from the germline V gene (reference sequence). The CDR3 DNA is TGTGCCAGCAGCTGGGACAGCTCCTATAATTCACCCCTCCACTTT. Translated, it gives CASSWDSSYNSPLHF.

The chain uses TRBV18 and TRBJ2-7; 7 bases map to TRBD1. CDR3 length: 13 residues. Germline lookup yields CDR1 KGHSH and CDR2 LQKENI. Losses at the gene ends were 5 bases for V and 5 bases for J; bases not matched to a gene: 6. CDR3 sequence: CASSSDRSDEQYV. Here the CDR3 DNA reads TGTGCCAGCTCATCGGACAGGAGCGACGAGCAGTACGTC.

This chain joins TRBV4-1 and TRBJ2-7; 9 positions agree with TRBD1. The CDR3 spans 15 residues. V lost 3 bases and J lost 6; bases outside the gene matches: 9. Germline lookup yields CDR1 MGHRA and CDR2 YSYEKL. The CDR3 DNA follows: TGCGCCAGCAGCCATCCTACCGGGACAGGGCTCGAGCAGTACTTC. It codes for CASSHPTGTGLEQYF.

The chain joins TRBV6-5 to TRBJ1-1, with TRBD1 identical over 8 bases. Germline V lookup: CDR1 MNHEY, CDR2 SVGAGI. The CDR3 has 15 amino acids. Losses at the gene ends were 7 bases for V and 2 bases for J; bases not matched to a gene: 9. The CDR3 sequence is CASKNRGTGNTEAFF. The DNA of the CDR3 is TGTGCCAGCAAGAACAGGGGGACAGGAAACACTGAAGCTTTCTTT.